The source of this TCR beta chain is a study of PD-1 blockade in classical Hodgkin lymphoma. The junction had 14 bases not matched to a gene; V was cut back by 0 bases and J by 0 bases. The CDR3 runs 21 residues. Germline values: CDR1 SGHRS, CDR2 YFSETQ. Study outcomes and limitations: Whatever underlies the repertoire differences (possibly disease activity or prior therapy) remains undefined. A reduction in baseline TCR diversity was reportedly seen in newly diagnosed patients relative to healthy donors.

Relapse was seen in all patients after autologous stem cell transplantation, and brentuximab vedotin exposure was variable. Researchers report purifying CD4+ T cells from thawed PBMCs by magnetic negative selection. Note on this clone: What it binds is not known.

Here immunoSEQ multiplex PCR was the method, and the copy in TCRdb shows in-frame clones only, minus some. This table has 6,000 to 9,500 clones, approximately 77% appearing once. The chain employs TRBV5-1 and TRBJ2-6; 8 bases align to TRBD1. This TCR came from a human donor with classical Hodgkin lymphoma. The sample in question was CD4+ T cells from blood, obtained at baseline. The CDR3 loop reads CASSLGRRMGTGLSGANVLTF. The CDR3 DNA reads TGCGCCAGCAGCTTGGGACGCCGTATGGGGACAGGACTCTCTGGGGCCAACGTCCTGACTTTC.